This T cell receptor (beta chain) is drawn from a study of T cell changes during pregnancy in multiple sclerosis. Produced via immunoSEQ multiplex PCR; TCRdb's table is partial and in-frame only. Counted here are tens of thousands of clones, around nine tenths occurring once; the ten biggest clones make up approximately 1.5%. Remarks on this clone: The identical CDR3 is also encoded by other nucleotide sequences in the sample.

V dropped 3 bases and J dropped 7 bases, with 14 bases sitting between them. The CDR3 length is 13 residues. Germline V CDR1 and CDR2: GTSNPN, SVGIG (reference sequence). This sequence joins TRBV30 and TRBJ2-3; maybe TRBD1 (5 bases). The sequencing here drew on peripheral blood, taken in the second trimester of pregnancy. The clonotype comes from a female donor with multiple sclerosis, enrolled in a pregnancy study. The CDR3 reads CAWRESGPNTQYF. CDR3 DNA sequence: TGTGCCTGGAGGGAGTCAGGGCCAAATACGCAGTATTTT. The complete variable domain, with remaining parts taken from reference TRBV30 and TRBJ2-3, reads SQTIHQWPATLVQPVGSPLSLECTVEGTSNPNLYWYRQAAGRGLQLLFYSVGIGQISSEVPQNLSASRPQDRQFILSSKKLLLSDSGFYLCAWRESGPNTQYFGPGTRLTVL.